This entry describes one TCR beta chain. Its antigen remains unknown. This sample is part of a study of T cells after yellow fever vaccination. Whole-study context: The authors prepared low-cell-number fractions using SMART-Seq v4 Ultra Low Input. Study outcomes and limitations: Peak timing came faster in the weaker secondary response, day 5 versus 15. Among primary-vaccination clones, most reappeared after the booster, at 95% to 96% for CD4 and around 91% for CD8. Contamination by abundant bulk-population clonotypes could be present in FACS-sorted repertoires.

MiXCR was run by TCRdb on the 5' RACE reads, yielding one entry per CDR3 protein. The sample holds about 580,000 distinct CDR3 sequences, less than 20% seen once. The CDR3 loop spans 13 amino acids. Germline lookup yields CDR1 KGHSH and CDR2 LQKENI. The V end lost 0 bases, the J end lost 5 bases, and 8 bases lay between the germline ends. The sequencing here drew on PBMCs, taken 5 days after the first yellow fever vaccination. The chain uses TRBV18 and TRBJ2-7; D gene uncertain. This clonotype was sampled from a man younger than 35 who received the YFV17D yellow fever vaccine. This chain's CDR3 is CASSPPAENEQYF. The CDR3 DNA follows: TGTGCCAGCTCACCACCGGCTGAAAACGAGCAGTACTTC.